Below, 8 T cell receptor beta chains from the same sample are listed, as sequenced in a study of blood T cell repertoires in COVID-19. The method was immunoSEQ multiplex PCR; TCRdb's version includes in-frame clones alone and lacks a portion of them. The table records more than 90,000 clones, approximately 92% of them present only once. Input material: peripheral blood. The source is a man in his fifties with active COVID-19.

This clone showed up just once. The rearrangement uses TRBV2 and TRBJ1-1, with D perhaps matching TRBD1 (6 bases). CDR1 SNHLY and CDR2 FYNNEI come from the germline V gene. The CDR3 contains 14 residues. Trimming took off 2 bases at V and 1 base at J, with 8 bases between the two ends. CDR3 residues: CASSEQGKNTEAFF. For the CDR3, the DNA is TGTGCCAGCAGTGAACAGGGGAAGAACACTGAAGCTTTCTTT.

This rearrangement joins TRBV7-3 to TRBJ2-1; D remains ambiguous. CDR1 is SGHTA, CDR2 FQGTGA, per germline. Trimming removed 1 base at V and 7 bases at J, with 14 bases between. The CDR3 has 15 residues. This chain's CDR3 is CASSLIRVEVNEQFF. DNA for the CDR3: TGTGCCAGCAGCTTAATTCGGGTCGAGGTGAATGAGCAGTTCTTC.

V is TRBV28 and J is TRBJ1-5; D gene unclear. The CDR3 spans 15 residues. CDR1 MDHEN and CDR2 SYDVKM come from the germline V gene. Trimming took off 3 bases at V and 4 bases at J, with 13 bases between the two ends. CDR3 sequence: CASSFSGMTNQPQHF. The CDR3 coding sequence is TGTGCCAGCAGTTTCTCGGGTATGACGAATCAGCCCCAGCATTTT. Filled out from reference TRBV28 and TRBJ1-5, the complete variable domain reads DVKVTQSSRYLVKRTGEKVFLECVQDMDHENMFWYRQDPGLGLRLIYFSYDVKMKEKGDIPEGYSVSREKKERFSLILESASTNQTSMYLCASSFSGMTNQPQHFGDGTRLSIL.

This sequence joins TRBV18 and TRBJ2-3; D unresolved. Trimming took 2 bases from V and 1 from J, leaving 16 bases between them. CDR1 is KGHSH, CDR2 LQKENI, per germline. The CDR3 covers 17 residues. CDR3 residues: CASSPYRIGVGTDTQYF. The CDR3 DNA reads TGTGCCAGCTCACCATATCGTATTGGAGTGGGCACAGATACGCAGTATTTT.

This rearrangement joins TRBV14 to TRBJ2-3; D unresolved. V was cut by 1 base and J by 1 base, with 12 bases left in between. This CDR3 is built from 16 residues. Germline V gene sequence: CDR1 SGHDN, CDR2 FVKESK. For the CDR3, the DNA is TGTGCCAGCAGCCAAGTACAGCCAGCTCGCACAGATACGCAGTATTTT. Amino acid sequence: CASSQVQPARTDTQYF.

V is TRBV24-1 and J is TRBJ1-1, with TRBD1 identical over 7 bases. Germline CDR1 is KGHDR and CDR2 is SFDVKD. Trimming took 4 bases from V and 11 from J; bases not matched to a gene: 9. The CDR3 totals 13 residues. CDR3 DNA sequence: TGTGCCACCAGTGACACCCGGGTAGGGGGCGCTTTCTTT. Protein: CATSDTRVGGAFF.

This chain joins TRBV21-1 and TRBJ2-7; the DNA was not compared with TRBD2, the D call given in the table. TRBV21-1 is described as a pseudogene. The CDR3 spans 15 residues. DNA for the CDR3: TGTGCCAGCAGCAAACTCCCTAGCGGGCTTTACGAGCAGTACTTC. Protein product: CASSKLPSGLYEQYF.

The gene calls are TRBV13 and TRBJ2-6; TRBD1 is a possible D gene (5 bases). Germline V gene sequence: CDR1 PRHDT, CDR2 FYEKMQ (reference sequence). The CDR3 spans 16 residues. The V and J ends lost 1 base and 0 bases respectively, with 7 bases between them. The CDR3 is CASSLDRGSGANVLTF. Written as DNA, the CDR3 is TGTGCCAGCAGCTTAGATAGGGGCTCTGGGGCCAACGTCCTGACTTTC. Filled out from reference TRBV13 and TRBJ2-6, the complete variable domain reads AAGVIQSPRHLIKEKRETATLKCYPIPRHDTVYWYQQGPGQDPQFLISFYEKMQSDKGSIPDRFSAQQFSDYHSELNMSSLELGDSALYFCASSLDRGSGANVLTFGAGSRLTVL.